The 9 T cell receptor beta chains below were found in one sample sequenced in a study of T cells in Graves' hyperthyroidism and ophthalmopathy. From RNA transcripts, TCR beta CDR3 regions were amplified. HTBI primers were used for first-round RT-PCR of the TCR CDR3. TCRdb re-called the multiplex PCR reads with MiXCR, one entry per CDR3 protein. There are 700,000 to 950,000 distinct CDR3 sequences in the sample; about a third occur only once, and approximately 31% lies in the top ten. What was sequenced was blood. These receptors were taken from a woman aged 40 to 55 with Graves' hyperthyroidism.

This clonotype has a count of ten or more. The CDR3, as DNA: TGCAGCGCCAAGGTCTCCAGCACTGGAAACACCATATATTTT. It yields the protein CSAKVSSTGNTIYF. The chain is built from TRBV29-1 and TRBJ1-3; D is undetermined. Between the trimmed V and J ends, which lost 7 bases and 2 bases, there was a span of 15 bases. There are 14 residues in the CDR3. Germline V CDR1 and CDR2: SQVTM, ANQGSEA.

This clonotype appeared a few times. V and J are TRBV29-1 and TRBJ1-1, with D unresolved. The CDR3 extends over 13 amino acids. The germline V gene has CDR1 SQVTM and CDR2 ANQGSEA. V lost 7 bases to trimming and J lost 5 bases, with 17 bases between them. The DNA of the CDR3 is TGCAGCGCCGCCGCGGGGATTGAGACTGAAGCTTTCTTT. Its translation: CSAAAGIETEAFF.

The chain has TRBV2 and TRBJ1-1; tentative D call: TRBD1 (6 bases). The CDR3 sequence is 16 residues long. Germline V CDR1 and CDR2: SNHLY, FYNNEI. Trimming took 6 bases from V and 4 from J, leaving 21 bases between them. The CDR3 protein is CASSPLLAGAGTEAFF. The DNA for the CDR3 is TGTGCCAGCAGCCCCTTACTCGCGGGGGCCGGCACTGAAGCTTTCTTT. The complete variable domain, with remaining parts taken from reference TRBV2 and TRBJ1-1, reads EPEVTQTPSHQVTQMGQEVILRCVPISNHLYFYWYRQILGQKVEFLVSFYNNEISEKSEIFDDQFSVERPDGSNFTLKIRSTKLEDSAMYFCASSPLLAGAGTEAFFGQGTRLTVV.

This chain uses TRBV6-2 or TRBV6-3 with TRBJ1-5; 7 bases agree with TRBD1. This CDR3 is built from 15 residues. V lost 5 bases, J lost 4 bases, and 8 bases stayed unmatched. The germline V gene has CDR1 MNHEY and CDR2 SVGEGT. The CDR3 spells CASSRTFRGNQPQHF. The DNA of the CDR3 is TGTGCCAGCAGTCGGACGTTCAGGGGGAATCAGCCCCAGCATTTT.

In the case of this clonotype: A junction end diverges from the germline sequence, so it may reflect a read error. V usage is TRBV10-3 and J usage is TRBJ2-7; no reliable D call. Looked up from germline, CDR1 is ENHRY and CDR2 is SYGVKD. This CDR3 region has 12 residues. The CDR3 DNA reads TGTGCCACCAGTGATGACCATTACGAGCAGTACTTC. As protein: CATSDDHYEQYF.

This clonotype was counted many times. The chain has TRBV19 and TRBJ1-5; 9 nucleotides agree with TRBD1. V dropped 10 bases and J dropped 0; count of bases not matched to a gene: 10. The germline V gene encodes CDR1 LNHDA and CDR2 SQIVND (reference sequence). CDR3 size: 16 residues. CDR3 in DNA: TGTGCCACTTCGGACAGGGGTGCCTATAGCAATCAGCCCCAGCATTTT. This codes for CATSDRGAYSNQPQHF. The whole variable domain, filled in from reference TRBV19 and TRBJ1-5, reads DGGITQSPKYLFRKEGQNVTLSCEQNLNHDAMYWYRQDPGQGLRLIYYSQIVNDFQKGDIAEGYSVSREKKESFPLTVTSAQKNPTAFYLCATSDRGAYSNQPQHFGDGTRLSIL.

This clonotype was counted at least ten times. The CDR3 DNA sequence: TGTGCCAGCAGCTTGCTGGGAGGGACGCCCCACGAGCAGTACTTC. Protein: CASSLLGGTPHEQYF. V gene TRBV7-3 combines with J gene TRBJ2-7, with 7 nucleotides matching TRBD2. Germline V gives CDR1 SGHTA, CDR2 FQGTGA. Trimming removed 3 bases from V and 5 bases from J; junction bases left unmatched: 10. CDR3 size: 15 residues.

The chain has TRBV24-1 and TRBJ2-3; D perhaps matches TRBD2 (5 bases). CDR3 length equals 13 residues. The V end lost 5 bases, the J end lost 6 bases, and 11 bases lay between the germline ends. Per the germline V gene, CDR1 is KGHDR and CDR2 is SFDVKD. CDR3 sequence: CATSVNRRDTQYF. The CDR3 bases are TGTGCCACCAGTGTGAACCGGAGGGATACGCAGTATTTT.

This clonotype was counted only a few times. The DNA of the CDR3 is TGTGCCATCAGTGAGGGGGGGCTGGATACGCAGTATTTT. It codes for CAISEGGLDTQYF. The chain links TRBV10-3 to TRBJ2-3; D might be TRBD1 or TRBD2, each matching 6 bases. Per germline, CDR1 ENHRY and CDR2 SYGVKD. This CDR3 contains 13 residues. With 2 bases removed from V and 6 bases from J, the gap between germline ends came to 9 bases.